Listed here are 30 T cell receptor beta chains from one sample, sequenced in a study of OX40 agonist ivuxolimab in advanced cancers. Libraries were prepared by immunoSEQ multiplex PCR; TCRdb keeps only in-frame clonotypes and omits some of them. The sample holds approximately 98,000 clones, under 90% seen once. The sample in question was CD4+ or CD8+ T cells sorted from blood, obtained in a trial of the OX40 agonist ivuxolimab. All receptors derive from an adult with an advanced solid tumor such as melanoma, head and neck, liver or kidney cancer.

The rearrangement links TRBV30 to TRBJ1-3; D unclear. Between the trimmed V and J ends, which lost 2 bases and 0 bases, there was a span of 5 bases. The CDR3 is 13 amino acids. Germline CDR1 and CDR2: GTSNPN and SVGIG (reference sequence). CDR3 bases: TGTGCCTGGAGTCGAAGCTCTGGAAACACCATATATTTT. Amino acid sequence: CAWSRSSGNTIYF.

The chain carries TRBV27 and TRBJ1-1, with no clear D. This CDR3 spans 14 amino acids. V was cut by 1 base and J by 5 bases, with 11 bases left in between. Germline V gene data show CDR1 as MNHEY and CDR2 as SMNVEV (reference sequence). The CDR3 bases are TGTGCCAGCAGTTTATTTACGGGAGGGACTGAAGCTTTCTTT. It is translated as CASSLFTGGTEAFF.

The chain couples TRBV5-4 to TRBJ2-3; D is unclear. CDR3 size: 14 residues. Germline CDR1 and CDR2: SGHNT and YYREEE (reference sequence). V dropped 0 bases and J dropped 3 bases, with 8 bases sitting between them. CDR3 loop: CASSLEGVTDTQYF. The DNA of the CDR3 is TGTGCCAGCAGCTTGGAGGGTGTAACAGATACGCAGTATTTT.

The genes are TRBV25-1 and TRBJ2-7; maybe TRBD1 (5 bases). Germline V lookup: CDR1 MGHDK, CDR2 SYGVNS. The V gene lost 2 bases and the J gene lost 0 bases, with 5 bases spanning the gap. There are 13 residues in the CDR3. The CDR3 region is CASSEQGSYEQYF. The CDR3 region has the DNA TGTGCCAGCAGTGAACAGGGCTCCTACGAGCAGTACTTC.

V usage is TRBV11-2 and J usage is TRBJ2-3; D not resolved. The CDR3 has 15 residues. V was cut by 2 bases and J by 2 bases, with 11 bases left in between. Germline V gives CDR1 SGHAT, CDR2 FQNNGV. CDR3 residues: CASSLRSSPTDTQYF. The CDR3 bases are TGTGCCAGCAGCTTAAGGTCTAGTCCCACAGATACGCAGTATTTT.

The genes are TRBV18 and TRBJ2-7; 7 nucleotides align to TRBD2. Germline loops: CDR1 KGHSH, CDR2 LQKENI. This CDR3 contains 13 residues. Trimming at V came to 5 bases and at J to 3 bases, leaving 4 bases not matched to a gene. This CDR3 reads CASSGGLVYEQYF. The DNA of the CDR3 is TGTGCCAGCTCAGGCGGACTAGTCTACGAGCAGTACTTC.

This rearrangement joins TRBV19 to TRBJ1-4, with D perhaps TRBD1 (6 bases). The CDR3 totals 16 residues. V was trimmed by 4 bases and J by 0 bases, leaving 12 bases between them. Germline CDR1 and CDR2: LNHDA and SQIVND (reference sequence). The CDR3 spells CASSSRGAATNEKLFF. The DNA for the CDR3 is TGTGCCAGTAGTAGCCGGGGGGCTGCAACTAATGAAAAACTGTTTTTT.

The chain combines TRBV4-3 with TRBJ2-4; D remains unclear. This CDR3 comprises 15 residues. V was pared by 0 bases and J by 2 bases, with 8 bases between. Germline CDR1 is LGHNA and CDR2 is YSLEER. CDR3 protein: CASSQDLYSKNIQYF. The CDR3 DNA reads TGCGCCAGCAGCCAAGATCTATACTCCAAAAACATTCAGTACTTC.

This clone was seen only once. One end of the junction is discordant with germline, which a read error may explain. V gene TRBV7-9 combines with J gene TRBJ1-2, with D unresolved. This CDR3 comprises 16 residues. Germline lookup yields CDR1 SEHNR and CDR2 FQNEAQ (reference sequence). The CDR3 reads CASSQESNSRRYGYTF. For the CDR3, the DNA is TGCGCCAGCAGCCAAGAATCAAACAGTCGACGCTATGGCTACACCTTC.

The rearrangement uses TRBV19 and TRBJ2-6, with D uncertain. Germline CDR1 and CDR2: LNHDA and SQIVND (reference sequence). V lost 4 bases, J lost 4 bases, and 11 bases lay in between. The length of the CDR3 is 15 residues. The CDR3 coding sequence is TGTGCCAGTAGTACTTACTGGCCAGGGGCCAACGTCCTGACTTTC. Amino acid sequence: CASSTYWPGANVLTF.

The chain carries TRBV2 and TRBJ2-1, with a possible D match to TRBD2 (6 bases). This CDR3 is built from 15 residues. Germline CDR1 and CDR2: SNHLY and FYNNEI. The ends were cut back, 6 bases at V and 0 bases at J, with 12 bases in the middle. In nucleotides, the CDR3 is TGTGCCAGCAGGGCTTTAGCGGCCTCCTACAATGAGCAGTTCTTC. The encoded protein is CASRALAASYNEQFF.

This chain uses TRBV19 with TRBJ2-3; D not resolved. Trimming left V 3 bases short and J 2 bases short, with 9 bases between. The CDR3 covers 14 residues. Germline V gene sequence: CDR1 LNHDA, CDR2 SQIVND (reference sequence). CDR3 DNA: TGTGCCAGTAGTATTGGGCTACCCACAGATACGCAGTATTTT. Translated: CASSIGLPTDTQYF.

The V call is TRBV5-1, the J call TRBJ1-1; 7 bases match TRBD1. The CDR3 consists of 12 residues. In germline, CDR1 is SGHRS, CDR2 YFSETQ. After removal of 4 bases from V and 7 bases from J, the junction contained 4 bases not matched to a gene. The CDR3, as DNA: TGCGCCAGCAGCCGGGACAGCTTTGAAGCTTTCTTT. It encodes CASSRDSFEAFF.

The chain couples TRBV4-3 to TRBJ2-7; 11 nucleotides align to TRBD2. V was clipped by 2 bases and J by 2 bases; unmatched bases: 8. There are 17 residues in the CDR3. The germline CDR1 and CDR2 sequences are LGHNA and YSLEER. This CDR3 is CASSQRPSGGQTYEQYF. CDR3 sequence (DNA): TGCGCCAGCAGCCAAAGGCCTAGCGGGGGGCAAACCTACGAGCAGTACTTC.

The gene calls are TRBV7-8 and TRBJ2-1; possibly TRBD2 for D (7 bases). V was pared by 5 bases and J by 9 bases, with 23 bases between. This CDR3 is 16 amino acids long. Germline V lookup: CDR1 SGHVS, CDR2 FQNEAQ. The DNA of the CDR3 is TGTGCCAGCAGCCCGCCCGGGGGCGGGAGCAACGGTGAGCAGTTCTTC. Translation: CASSPPGGGSNGEQFF.

CDR3 coding DNA: TGTGCCAGCAGTTACTCGGGGGGGGGCACTGAAGCTTTCTTT. It codes for CASSYSGGGTEAFF. The V call is TRBV6-5, the J call TRBJ1-1; possible D gene TRBD1, 5 bases. CDR1 MNHEY and CDR2 SVGAGI come from the germline V gene. The CDR3 runs 14 residues. Trimming stripped 0 bases from V and 4 bases from J, with 9 bases between.

The chain couples TRBV6-1 to TRBJ1-4, with a weak D call TRBD1 (5 bases). The CDR3 has 13 residues. The V end lost 6 bases, the J end lost 7 bases, and 12 bases lay between the germline ends. Germline assignment: CDR1 MNHNS and CDR2 SASEGT. CDR3 bases: TGTGCCAGCAGAAGGGGAGCGGGTGAAAAACTGTTTTTT. It encodes CASRRGAGEKLFF.

Only a few counts were recorded for this clone. The CDR3 region is CATSTTGPDTEAFF. The CDR3 DNA follows: TGTGCCACTTCAACGACAGGGCCTGACACTGAAGCTTTCTTT. The chain is built from TRBV10-3 and TRBJ1-1, with 7 nucleotides matching TRBD1. V trimming: 10 bases; J trimming: 3 bases; junction bases outside the gene matches: 11. The germline CDR1 and CDR2 sequences are ENHRY and SYGVKD. This CDR3 has 14 residues.

This chain joins TRBV6-1 and TRBJ2-3, with D maybe TRBD1 (6 bases). V lost 5 bases and J lost 1, with 10 bases in between. From germline, CDR1 is MNHNS and CDR2 SASEGT. The CDR3 consists of 14 residues. The CDR3 DNA sequence: TGTGCCAGCAGTAGACAGGACGGCACAGATACGCAGTATTTT. It codes for CASSRQDGTDTQYF.

The sample holds many counts of this clone. The chain is built from TRBV10-3 and TRBJ1-1; no clear D. V was shortened by 7 bases and J by 1 base, with 10 bases between the two germline ends. The CDR3 is made up of 13 amino acids. CDR1 ENHRY and CDR2 SYGVKD come from the germline V gene. CDR3 DNA sequence: TGTGCCATCACACTGGGGAAGAACACTGAAGCTTTCTTT. Translated: CAITLGKNTEAFF.

This sequence joins TRBV7-3 and TRBJ2-1; 10 bases line up with TRBD2. CDR1 is SGHTA, CDR2 FQGTGA, per germline. This CDR3 contains 14 residues. The trim removed 5 bases at V and 5 bases at J, leaving 3 bases unmatched. The CDR3 protein is CASSRLAGDNEQFF. The CDR3, as DNA: TGTGCCAGCAGCCGGCTAGCGGGGGACAATGAGCAGTTCTTC.

For the CDR3, the DNA is TGTGCCAGCAGTTACTCGAACGGACTCAATCAGCCCCAGCATTTT. Translated, it gives CASSYSNGLNQPQHF. The chain uses TRBV6-5 and TRBJ1-5; no clear D. V gave up 0 bases and J gave up 3 bases, with 9 bases separating them. CDR3 length: 15 residues. From germline, CDR1 is MNHEY and CDR2 SVGAGI.

V and J are TRBV5-1 and TRBJ2-3, with a possible D match to TRBD2 (7 bases). V dropped 0 bases and J dropped 0 bases, with 11 bases sitting between them. This CDR3 is 16 amino acids long. The V gene's germline CDR1 is SGHRS and CDR2 YFSETQ. The CDR3 DNA sequence: TGCGCCAGCAGCTTGGAGGGGGGACTAAGCACAGATACGCAGTATTTT. This translates into CASSLEGGLSTDTQYF.

This chain uses TRBV30 with TRBJ1-5; 7 bases line up with TRBD1. Germline loops: CDR1 GTSNPN, CDR2 SVGIG (reference sequence). The CDR3 loop spans 14 amino acids. With 2 bases clipped from V and 4 bases from J, the junction kept 5 bases outside the gene matches. CDR3 nucleotide sequence: TGTGCCTGGAGTTTGGGACAGCAGAATCAGCCCCAGCATTTT. Its protein product is CAWSLGQQNQPQHF.

This chain links TRBV5-4 with TRBJ2-5; TRBD2 matches 11 bases. Germline-derived CDR1 and CDR2 are SGHNT and YYREEE (reference sequence). This CDR3 has 15 residues. After removal of 3 bases from V and 5 bases from J, the junction contained 6 bases not matched to a gene. CDR3 in amino acids: CASSSLAGAWETQYF. For the CDR3, the DNA is TGTGCCAGCAGCTCACTAGCGGGGGCGTGGGAGACCCAGTACTTC.

The sample holds a few counts of this clone. The rearrangement uses TRBV27 and TRBJ2-1; D remains ambiguous. Germline V gives CDR1 MNHEY, CDR2 SMNVEV (reference sequence). The CDR3 contains 12 residues. V shed 7 bases and J shed 4 bases, with 8 bases lying between them. CDR3 bases: TGTGCCAGCAATTCCCCTTACAATGAGCAGTTCTTC. This codes for CASNSPYNEQFF.

This chain joins TRBV18 and TRBJ1-2, with 7 bases identical to TRBD1. The V and J ends lost 2 bases and 1 base, in that order; junction bases with no gene match: 7. The CDR3 runs 16 residues. Germline lookup yields CDR1 KGHSH and CDR2 LQKENI. The CDR3 region is CASSPNADRVNYGYTF. Written as DNA, the CDR3 is TGTGCCAGCTCACCAAATGCCGACAGGGTTAACTATGGCTACACCTTC.

The chain uses TRBV15 and TRBJ2-3; 11 bases are shared with TRBD2. The CDR3 has 17 amino acids. The V gene's germline CDR1 is LNHNV and CDR2 YYDKDF (reference sequence). V was clipped by 5 bases and J by 2 bases; unmatched bases: 9. This CDR3 is CATSRTVLAGDTDTQYF. CDR3 bases: TGTGCCACCAGCCGTACAGTACTAGCGGGGGACACAGATACGCAGTATTTT. Using reference TRBV15 and TRBJ2-3 for the parts outside the CDR3, the full variable domain is DAMVIQNPRYQVTQFGKPVTLSCSQTLNHNVMYWYQQKSSQAPKLLFHYYDKDFNNEADTPDNFQSRRPNTSFCFLDIRSPGLGDTAMYLCATSRTVLAGDTDTQYFGPGTRLTVL.

The rearrangement joins TRBV7-2 to TRBJ1-1; D might be TRBD1 (5 bases). V shed 5 bases and J shed 4 bases, with 14 bases lying between them. Germline assignment: CDR1 SGHTA and CDR2 FQGNSA. CDR3 length: 14 amino acids. The CDR3: CASSADSFLTEAFF. CDR3 bases: TGTGCCAGCAGCGCCGACAGTTTTCTCACTGAAGCTTTCTTT.

This sequence joins TRBV19 and TRBJ2-5; 7 bases fit TRBD2. This CDR3 region has 14 residues. V lost 3 bases and J lost 5; bases outside the gene matches: 6. Looked up from germline, CDR1 is LNHDA and CDR2 is SQIVND (reference sequence). CDR3 region: CASSIGGLSETQYF. CDR3 coding DNA: TGTGCCAGTAGTATCGGGGGGTTGTCCGAGACCCAGTACTTC.